The T cell receptor (beta chain) under discussion was sequenced for a study of blood T cell repertoires in COVID-19. For the study at large: Acute and convalescent COVID-19 specimens originated in the United States, Italy and Spain. Sample material is recorded as cDNA or gDNA derived from T cells, B-cell-depleted T cells, or PBMCs.

Methods used by the authors: Scientists estimated how many nucleated cells there were by amplifying reference gene primers. Clones were read by immunoSEQ multiplex PCR, and TCRdb kept only the in-frame ones, dropping some. For V, J and clone size, that table is used; D and trimming come from the DNA. The sample has 25,000 to 30,000 clones, over 75% seen once. From germline, CDR1 is LGHDT and CDR2 YNNKEL (reference sequence). The CDR3 consists of 15 residues. Trimming left V 4 bases short and J 1 base short, with 13 bases between. The sequenced material came from peripheral blood. The rearrangement joins TRBV3-1 (or the pseudogene TRBV3-2) to TRBJ1-1; TRBD1 is a possible D gene (6 bases). This receptor was taken from a human donor in a cohort sampled during active COVID-19. The donor label of this sample is uncertain. CDR3 sequence (DNA): TGTGCCAGCAGCCCCCGGACAGCCCCGAACACTGAAGCTTTCTTT. Translated: CASSPRTAPNTEAFF.